This TCR beta chain was found in a study of blood T cell repertoires in COVID-19. The wider study: Spain, Italy and the United States supplied samples that represented acute and convalescent COVID-19. In each case, the material was cDNA or gDNA derived from T cells, B-cell-depleted T cells, or PBMCs.

The V segment lost 7 bases and the J segment 2 bases; nucleotides outside the gene matches: 19. CDR3 size: 19 residues. Per germline, CDR1 SGHDT and CDR2 YYEEEE. In the original processing: Using reference gene primer amplification, nucleated cell counts were estimated. The protocol was immunoSEQ multiplex PCR, while the TCRdb copy is restricted to in-frame clones and leaves out a portion. V, J and clone size derive from that table, while D and trimming were established from the DNA sequence. The table lists fewer than 100,000 clones, about 76% of them singletons. Material: peripheral blood. The sequence derives from a human donor in a cohort sampled during active COVID-19. The chain couples TRBV5-6 to TRBJ2-4, with 9 bases that match TRBD1. The CDR3 region has the DNA TGTGCCAGCGGATCGAATGGCCCCCGGGACAGGGTATCCAAAAACATTCAGTACTTC. Amino acids: CASGSNGPRDRVSKNIQYF.